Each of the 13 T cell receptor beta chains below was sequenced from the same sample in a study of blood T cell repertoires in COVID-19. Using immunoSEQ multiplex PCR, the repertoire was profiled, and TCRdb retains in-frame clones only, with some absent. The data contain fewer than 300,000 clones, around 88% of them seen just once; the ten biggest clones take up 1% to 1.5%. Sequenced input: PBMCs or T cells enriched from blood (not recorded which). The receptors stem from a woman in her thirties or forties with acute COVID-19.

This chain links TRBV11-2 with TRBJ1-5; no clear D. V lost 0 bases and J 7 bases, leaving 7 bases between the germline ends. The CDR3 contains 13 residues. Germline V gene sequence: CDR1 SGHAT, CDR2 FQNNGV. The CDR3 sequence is CASSLDLSQPQHF. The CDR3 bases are TGTGCCAGCAGCTTAGATCTTTCGCAGCCCCAGCATTTT.

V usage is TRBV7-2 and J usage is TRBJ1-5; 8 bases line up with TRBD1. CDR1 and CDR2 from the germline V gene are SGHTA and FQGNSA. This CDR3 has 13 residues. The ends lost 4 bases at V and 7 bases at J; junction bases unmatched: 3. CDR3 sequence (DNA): TGTGCCAGCAGCTCCGGGACAGGCCAGCCCCAGCATTTT. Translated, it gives CASSSGTGQPQHF. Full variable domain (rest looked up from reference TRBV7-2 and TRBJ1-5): GAGVSQSPSNKVTEKGKDVELRCDPISGHTALYWYRQSLGQGLEFLIYFQGNSAPDKSGLPSDRFSAERTGGSVSTLTIQRTQQEDSAVYLCASSSGTGQPQHFGDGTRLSIL.

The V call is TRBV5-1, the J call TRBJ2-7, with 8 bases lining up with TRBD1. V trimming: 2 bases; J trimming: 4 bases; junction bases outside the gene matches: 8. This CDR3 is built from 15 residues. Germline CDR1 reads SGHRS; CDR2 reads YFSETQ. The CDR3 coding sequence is TGCGCCAGCAGCTTAGCGGACAGGGTGGGGTACGAGCAGTACTTC. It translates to CASSLADRVGYEQYF.

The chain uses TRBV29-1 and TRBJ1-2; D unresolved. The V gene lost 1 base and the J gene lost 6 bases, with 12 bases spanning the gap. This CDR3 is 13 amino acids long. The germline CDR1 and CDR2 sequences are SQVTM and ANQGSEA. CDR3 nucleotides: TGCAGCGTTGAAGGCCAGATCCAGGATGGCTACACCTTC. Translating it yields CSVEGQIQDGYTF.

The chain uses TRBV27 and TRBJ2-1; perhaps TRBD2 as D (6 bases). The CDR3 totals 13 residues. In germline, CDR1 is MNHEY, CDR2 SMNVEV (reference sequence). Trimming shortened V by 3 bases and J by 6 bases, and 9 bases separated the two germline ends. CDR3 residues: CASSFVAANEQFF. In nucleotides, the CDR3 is TGTGCCAGCAGTTTTGTAGCGGCCAATGAGCAGTTCTTC.

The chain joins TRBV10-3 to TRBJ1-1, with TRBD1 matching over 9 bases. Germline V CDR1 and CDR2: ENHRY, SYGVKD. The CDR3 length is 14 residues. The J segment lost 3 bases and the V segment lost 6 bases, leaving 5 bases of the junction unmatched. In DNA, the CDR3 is TGTGCCATCAGCAGGACAGGGGAGGACACTGAAGCTTTCTTT. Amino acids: CAISRTGEDTEAFF.

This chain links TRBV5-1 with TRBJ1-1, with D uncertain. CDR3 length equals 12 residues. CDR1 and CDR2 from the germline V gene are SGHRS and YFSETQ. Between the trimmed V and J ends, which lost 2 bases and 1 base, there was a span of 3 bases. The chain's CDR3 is CASSLANTEAFF. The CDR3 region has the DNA TGCGCCAGCAGCTTAGCGAACACTGAAGCTTTCTTT.

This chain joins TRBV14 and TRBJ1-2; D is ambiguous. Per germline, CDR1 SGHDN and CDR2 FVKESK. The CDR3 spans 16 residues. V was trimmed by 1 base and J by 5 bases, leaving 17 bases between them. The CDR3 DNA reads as TGTGCCAGCAGCCAAGCGGGGAACCCACTTTATTATGGCTACACCTTC. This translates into CASSQAGNPLYYGYTF. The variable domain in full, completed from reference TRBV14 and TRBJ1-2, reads EAGVTQFPSHSVIEKGQTVTLRCDPISGHDNLYWYRRVMGKEIKFLLHFVKESKQDESGMPNNRFLAERTGGTYSTLKVQPAELEDSGVYFCASSQAGNPLYYGYTFGSGTRLTVV.

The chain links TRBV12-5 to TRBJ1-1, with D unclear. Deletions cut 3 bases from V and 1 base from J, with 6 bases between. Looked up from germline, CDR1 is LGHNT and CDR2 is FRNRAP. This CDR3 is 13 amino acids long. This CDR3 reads CASGFSGNTEAFF. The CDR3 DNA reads TGTGCTAGTGGTTTCTCGGGGAACACTGAAGCTTTCTTT.

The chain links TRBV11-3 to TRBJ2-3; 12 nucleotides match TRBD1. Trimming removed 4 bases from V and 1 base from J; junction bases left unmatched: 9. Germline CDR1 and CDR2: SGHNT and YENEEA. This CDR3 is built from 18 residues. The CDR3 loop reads CASSYRDRGLPGTDTQYF. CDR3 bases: TGTGCCAGCAGCTACCGGGACAGGGGGCTCCCTGGCACAGATACGCAGTATTTT.

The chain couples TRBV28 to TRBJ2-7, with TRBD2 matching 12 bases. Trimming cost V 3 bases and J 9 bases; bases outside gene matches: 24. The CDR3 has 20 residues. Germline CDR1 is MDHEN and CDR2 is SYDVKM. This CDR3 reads CASSFGPSGRALMGKTGQYF. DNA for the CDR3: TGTGCCAGCAGTTTTGGTCCTAGCGGGAGGGCCTTAATGGGGAAAACTGGGCAGTACTTC.

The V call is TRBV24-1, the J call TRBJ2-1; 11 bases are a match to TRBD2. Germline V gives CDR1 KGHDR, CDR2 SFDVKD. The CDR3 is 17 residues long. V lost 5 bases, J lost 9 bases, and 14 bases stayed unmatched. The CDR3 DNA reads TGTGCCACCAGTGGTTCACCGGGACTAGCGGAGAGGGGTGAGCAGTTCTTC. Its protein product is CATSGSPGLAERGEQFF.

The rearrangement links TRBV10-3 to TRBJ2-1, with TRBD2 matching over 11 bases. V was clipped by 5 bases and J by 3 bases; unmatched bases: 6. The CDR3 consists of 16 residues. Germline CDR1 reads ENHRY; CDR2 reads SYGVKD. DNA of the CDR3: TGTGCCATCAGTACTAGCGGGAGTTCCGACTACAATGAGCAGTTCTTC. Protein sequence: CAISTSGSSDYNEQFF.